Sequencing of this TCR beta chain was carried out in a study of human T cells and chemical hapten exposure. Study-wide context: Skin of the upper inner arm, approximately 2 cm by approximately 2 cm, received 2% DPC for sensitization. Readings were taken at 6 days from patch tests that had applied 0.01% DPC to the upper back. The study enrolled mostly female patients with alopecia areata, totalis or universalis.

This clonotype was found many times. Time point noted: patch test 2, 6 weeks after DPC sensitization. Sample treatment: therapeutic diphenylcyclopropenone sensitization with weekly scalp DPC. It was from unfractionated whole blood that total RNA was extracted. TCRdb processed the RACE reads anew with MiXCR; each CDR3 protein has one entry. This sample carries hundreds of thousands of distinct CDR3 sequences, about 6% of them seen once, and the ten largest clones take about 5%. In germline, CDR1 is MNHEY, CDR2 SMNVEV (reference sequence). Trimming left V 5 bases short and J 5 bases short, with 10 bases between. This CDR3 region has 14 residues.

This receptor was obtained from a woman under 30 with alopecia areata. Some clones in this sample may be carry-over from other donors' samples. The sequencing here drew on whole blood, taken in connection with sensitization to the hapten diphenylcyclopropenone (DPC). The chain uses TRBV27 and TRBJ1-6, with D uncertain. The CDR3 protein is CASSKHRNNSPLHF. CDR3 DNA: TGTGCCAGCAGTAAACACAGAAATAATTCACCCCTCCACTTT.